This T cell receptor (beta chain) was sequenced for a study of T cell responses to AZD1222 COVID-19 vaccine. Here immunoSEQ multiplex PCR was the method, and the copy in TCRdb shows in-frame clones only, minus some. The sample lists more than 85,000 clones, 80% to 90% occurring once. The source is an adult who received the AZD1222 COVID-19 vaccine. The input for sequencing was peripheral blood, taken 28 days after the second AZD1222 dose.

The CDR3 region has the DNA TGTGCCAGCAGCTTGGGAGGGCCCGACAATGAGCAGTTCTTC. It is translated as CASSLGGPDNEQFF. V usage is TRBV5-6 and J usage is TRBJ2-1; possible D gene TRBD2, 5 bases. Germline CDR1 SGHDT, CDR2 YYEEEE. The CDR3 sequence is 14 residues long. With 0 bases removed from V and 5 bases from J, the gap between germline ends came to 9 bases.